These 21 T cell receptor beta chains originate from one sample sequenced in a study of OX40 agonist ivuxolimab in advanced cancers. Only in-frame clones appear in the TCRdb table, and some are missing; sequencing was by immunoSEQ multiplex PCR. The sample shows roughly 77,000 clones, 80% to 95% of them seen only once. Sequences were derived from CD4+ or CD8+ T cells sorted from blood, sampled in a trial of the OX40 agonist ivuxolimab. These receptors all come from an adult with an advanced solid tumor such as melanoma, head and neck, liver or kidney cancer.

The chain combines TRBV15 with TRBJ1-3; TRBD1 matches at 8 bases. Germline CDR1 reads LNHNV; CDR2 reads YYDKDF (reference sequence). V lost 5 bases and J lost 2; bases outside the gene matches: 5. CDR3 length equals 15 residues. The CDR3, as DNA: TGTGCCACCAGCCGGGACAGGAGAGCTGGAAACACCATATATTTT. Residues: CATSRDRRAGNTIYF.

The rearrangement uses TRBV13 and TRBJ2-7; D is uncertain. Trimming left V 2 bases short and J 3 bases short, with 11 bases between. Germline V gene data show CDR1 as PRHDT and CDR2 as FYEKMQ (reference sequence). This CDR3 comprises 14 residues. The CDR3 sequence: CASSLTIKGYEQYF. CDR3 nucleotides: TGTGCCAGCAGCTTAACGATCAAGGGCTACGAGCAGTACTTC.

This clone occurred a few times. The chain links TRBV5-1 to TRBJ1-4; D gene uncertain. The V gene's germline CDR1 is SGHRS and CDR2 YFSETQ. This CDR3 region has 14 residues. V shed 3 bases and J shed 5 bases, with 11 bases lying between them. The CDR3 sequence is CASSSHMVNEKLFF. The CDR3 DNA sequence: TGCGCCAGCAGCTCTCATATGGTGAATGAAAAACTGTTTTTT.

The chain combines TRBV11-2 with TRBJ2-7; D uncertain. The V gene's germline CDR1 is SGHAT and CDR2 FQNNGV. This CDR3 is 14 amino acids long. Trimming took off 0 bases at V and 7 bases at J, with 13 bases between the two ends. The DNA for the CDR3 is TGTGCCAGCAGCTTAGAAGTGGCAACCCCGGAGCAGTACTTC. Translation gives CASSLEVATPEQYF.

J is TRBJ1-2 and V is TRBV18; 9 bases agree with TRBD1. Losses at the gene ends were 3 bases for V and 8 bases for J; bases not matched to a gene: 10. CDR1 is KGHSH and CDR2 is LQKENI in the germline V gene. The CDR3 is 15 amino acids. The CDR3 DNA reads as TGTGCCAGCTCACCTGGGACGGACAGGGGAGCCGGCTACACCTTC. Its translation is CASSPGTDRGAGYTF.

In this sample, this clone turned up once. V and J are TRBV2 and TRBJ2-2, with D unclear. Trimming left V 3 bases short and J 2 bases short, with 10 bases between. CDR1 is SNHLY, CDR2 FYNNEI, per germline. The CDR3 runs 15 residues. Here the CDR3 DNA reads TGTGCCAGCAGTGATGCTGGGCCTAACACCGGGGAGCTGTTTTTT. It translates to CASSDAGPNTGELFF.

The V and J genes are TRBV6-6 and TRBJ2-7; 9 bases are shared with TRBD1. V was pared by 3 bases and J by 7 bases, with 10 bases of the junction left unmatched. CDR1 and CDR2 from the germline V gene are MNHNY and SVGAGI (reference sequence). This CDR3 comprises 15 residues. The CDR3 DNA is TGTGCCAGCAGTTATTTACAGGGGGCGGCGGGGGAGCAGTACTTC. Protein sequence: CASSYLQGAAGEQYF.

The chain couples TRBV2 to TRBJ2-5; 9 bases line up with TRBD1. After removal of 8 bases from V and 1 base from J, the junction contained 5 bases not matched to a gene. The CDR3 has 14 amino acids. Per the germline V gene, CDR1 is SNHLY and CDR2 is FYNNEI. Here the CDR3 reads CASGQGSFQETQYF. In DNA, the CDR3 is TGTGCCAGCGGACAGGGGAGTTTCCAAGAGACCCAGTACTTC.

This sequence joins TRBV7-9 and TRBJ1-2, with 8 bases matching TRBD1. V shed 4 bases, J shed 7 bases, and the junction held 8 bases outside the gene matches. This CDR3 contains 14 residues. CDR1 and CDR2 from the germline V gene are SEHNR and FQNEAQ (reference sequence). The chain's CDR3 is CASSSGQGRGGYTF. The CDR3, as DNA: TGTGCCAGCAGCTCCGGACAGGGCAGGGGTGGCTACACCTTC.

The J gene is TRBJ1-2, the V gene TRBV15; 9 nucleotides line up with TRBD1. Looked up from germline, CDR1 is LNHNV and CDR2 is YYDKDF (reference sequence). The CDR3 has 13 residues. Unmatched junction bases numbered 3, after V lost 8 bases and J lost 2 bases. The CDR3 region has the DNA TGTGCCACCTCCGGGACAGGGAACTATGGCTACACCTTC. Translation gives CATSGTGNYGYTF. Full variable domain (outside the CDR3, taken from reference TRBV15 and TRBJ1-2): DAMVIQNPRYQVTQFGKPVTLSCSQTLNHNVMYWYQQKSSQAPKLLFHYYDKDFNNEADTPDNFQSRRPNTSFCFLDIRSPGLGDTAMYLCATSGTGNYGYTFGSGTRLTVV.

This sequence joins TRBV5-5 and TRBJ1-5, with 9 bases fitting TRBD1. Germline lookup yields CDR1 SGHKS and CDR2 YYEKEE (reference sequence). With 1 base clipped from V and 1 base from J, the junction kept 6 bases outside the gene matches. The CDR3 spans 17 residues. In DNA form, the CDR3 reads TGTGCCAGCAGCTTGCTCACAGGGGGCGTAAGCAATCAGCCCCAGCATTTT. It encodes CASSLLTGGVSNQPQHF.

This clone was seen a few times. V is TRBV7-8 and J is TRBJ1-2; no reliable D call. With 1 base removed from V and 1 base from J, the gap between germline ends came to 7 bases. Germline lookup yields CDR1 SGHVS and CDR2 FQNEAQ. CDR3 size: 14 residues. CDR3 loop: CASSLGHSNYGYTF. The CDR3 region has the DNA TGTGCCAGCAGCTTAGGTCACAGTAACTATGGCTACACCTTC.

The chain joins TRBV19 to TRBJ2-3; TRBD2 matches at 10 bases. Germline loops: CDR1 LNHDA, CDR2 SQIVND (reference sequence). With V trimmed by 7 bases and J by 6 bases, 7 bases remained unmatched. The CDR3 loop spans 14 amino acids. The CDR3 region is CASTSLAGADTQYF. The CDR3 nucleotides read TGTGCCAGTACCAGCCTAGCGGGGGCTGATACGCAGTATTTT. Complete variable domain (other parts from reference TRBV19 and TRBJ2-3): DGGITQSPKYLFRKEGQNVTLSCEQNLNHDAMYWYRQDPGQGLRLIYYSQIVNDFQKGDIAEGYSVSREKKESFPLTVTSAQKNPTAFYLCASTSLAGADTQYFGPGTRLTVL.

The chain's CDR3 is CASSRQGAPAEAFF. The CDR3 DNA is TGTGCCAGCAGTCGACAGGGGGCGCCCGCTGAAGCTTTCTTT. This chain links TRBV9 with TRBJ1-1; 10 positions agree with TRBD1. The CDR3 sequence is 14 residues long. V trimming: 5 bases; J trimming: 6 bases; junction bases outside the gene matches: 7. From germline, CDR1 is SGDLS and CDR2 YYNGEE.

The V and J genes are TRBV27 and TRBJ2-3; D call uncertain. V lost 6 bases and J lost 4, with 11 bases in between. The CDR3 totals 13 residues. CDR1 MNHEY and CDR2 SMNVEV come from the germline V gene (reference sequence). The CDR3 is CASRPLGADTQYF. As DNA, the CDR3 is TGTGCCAGCAGACCCTTGGGCGCAGATACGCAGTATTTT.

The genes are TRBV18 and TRBJ2-7, with D perhaps given as TRBD1 or TRBD2 (5 bases each). The CDR3 has 14 residues. The V gene's germline CDR1 is KGHSH and CDR2 LQKENI. The V end lost 1 base, the J end lost 2 bases, and 9 bases lay between the germline ends. The CDR3 DNA follows: TGTGCCAGCTCACCACGGGACGGAACCTACGAGCAGTACTTC. It yields the protein CASSPRDGTYEQYF.

This clone was seen a few times. One end of the junction fails to match germline, which may point to a read error. The CDR3 sequence is CASSFRDRDYEQYF. The CDR3 DNA is TGTGCTAGCAGCTTCCGGGACAGGGATTACGAGCAGTACTTC. The chain carries TRBV7-7 and TRBJ2-7, with 9 bases fitting TRBD1. This CDR3 comprises 14 residues. Looked up from germline, CDR1 is SSHAT and CDR2 is FNYEAQ (reference sequence).

This chain joins TRBV10-2 and TRBJ1-5, with no clear D. Germline-derived CDR1 and CDR2 are WSHSY and SAAADI. The CDR3 covers 12 residues. Trimming pared 7 bases from V and 3 bases from J, leaving 7 bases between. The CDR3 loop reads CASTSLNQPQHF. As DNA, the CDR3 is TGCGCCAGCACCTCACTCAATCAGCCCCAGCATTTT.

The chain combines TRBV5-1 with TRBJ1-4; tentative D call: TRBD1 (6 bases). V lost 0 bases and J lost 7, with 16 bases in between. Germline V gene sequence: CDR1 SGHRS, CDR2 YFSETQ. The CDR3 has 16 residues. CDR3 loop: CASSLEPQGSGEKLFF. In DNA, the CDR3 is TGCGCCAGCAGCTTGGAGCCCCAGGGGAGTGGTGAAAAACTGTTTTTT.

V gene TRBV19 combines with J gene TRBJ1-4; D remains ambiguous. The CDR3 is 13 amino acids. V was cut by 6 bases and J by 8 bases, with 13 bases left in between. Germline V lookup: CDR1 LNHDA, CDR2 SQIVND (reference sequence). CDR3 loop: CASSRLEGEKLFF. The CDR3 region has the DNA TGTGCCAGTAGCCGGCTAGAGGGAGAAAAACTGTTTTTT. The whole variable domain, filled in from reference TRBV19 and TRBJ1-4, reads DGGITQSPKYLFRKEGQNVTLSCEQNLNHDAMYWYRQDPGQGLRLIYYSQIVNDFQKGDIAEGYSVSREKKESFPLTVTSAQKNPTAFYLCASSRLEGEKLFFGSGTQLSVL.

V gene TRBV7-2 combines with J gene TRBJ2-1, with D maybe TRBD2 (5 bases). Germline values: CDR1 SGHTA, CDR2 FQGNSA. This CDR3 has 16 amino acids. V lost 6 bases and J 2 bases, leaving 17 bases between the germline ends. As DNA, the CDR3 is TGTGCCAGCAGACGAACAGATCGGGAAGCCTACAATGAGCAGTTCTTC. Translation gives CASRRTDREAYNEQFF.